The clone carrying this T cell receptor (beta chain) was seen ten or more times. Its target is not known. TCRdb independently ran MiXCR on the multiplex PCR reads; one entry per CDR3 protein. Of approximately 150,000 distinct CDR3 sequences listed, over 25% are singletons. The data stem from a study of breast tumors, draining lymph nodes, adjacent tissues. Samples came from axillary lymph nodes draining the breast cancer. Study-level findings and limits: Findings are consistent with lymph node origin and intratumoral expansion of most tumor T cells. Luminal-like breast cancer showed significantly higher tumor–nontumor repertoire similarity than basal-like.

Germline-derived CDR1 and CDR2 are MNHEY and SVGEGT. The CDR3 covers 13 residues. V was cut by 2 bases and J by 6 bases, with 11 bases left in between. The clonotype was recovered from a female donor with breast cancer. Some clones in this sample may be carry-over from other donors' samples. V is TRBV6-2 or TRBV6-3 and J is TRBJ2-7; D might be TRBD1 (5 bases). Sample: axillary lymph node tissue. CDR3 loop: CASSYPQGGEQYV. The CDR3 nucleotides are TGTGCCAGCAGTTACCCCCAGGGCGGCGAGCAGTACGTC.